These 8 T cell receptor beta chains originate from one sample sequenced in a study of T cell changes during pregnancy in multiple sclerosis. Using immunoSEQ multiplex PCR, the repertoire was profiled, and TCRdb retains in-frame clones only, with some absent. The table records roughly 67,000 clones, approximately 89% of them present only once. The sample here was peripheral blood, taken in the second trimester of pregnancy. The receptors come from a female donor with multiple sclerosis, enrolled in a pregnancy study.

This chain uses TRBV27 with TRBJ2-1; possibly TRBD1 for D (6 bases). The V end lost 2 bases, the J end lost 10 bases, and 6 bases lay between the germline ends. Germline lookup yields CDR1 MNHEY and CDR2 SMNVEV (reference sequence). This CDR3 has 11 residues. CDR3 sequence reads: CASSLGTEQFF. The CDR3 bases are TGTGCCAGCAGTTTAGGGACAGAGCAGTTCTTC.

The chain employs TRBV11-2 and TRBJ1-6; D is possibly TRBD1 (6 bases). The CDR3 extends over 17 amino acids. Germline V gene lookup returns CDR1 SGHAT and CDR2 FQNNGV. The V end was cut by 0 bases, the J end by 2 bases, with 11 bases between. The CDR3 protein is CASSLDLTGTYNSPLHF. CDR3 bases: TGTGCCAGCAGCTTAGATCTGACAGGAACCTATAATTCACCCCTCCACTTT.

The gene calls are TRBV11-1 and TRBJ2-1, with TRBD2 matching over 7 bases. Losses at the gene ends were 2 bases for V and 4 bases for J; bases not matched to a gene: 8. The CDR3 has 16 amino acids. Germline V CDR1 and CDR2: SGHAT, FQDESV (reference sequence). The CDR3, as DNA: TGTGCCAGCAGCTTAAGTGCGGGAGTTTCGTACAATGAGCAGTTCTTC. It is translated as CASSLSAGVSYNEQFF. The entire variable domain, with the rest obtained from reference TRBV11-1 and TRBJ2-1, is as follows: EAEVAQSPRYKITEKSQAVAFWCDPISGHATLYWYRQILGQGPELLVQFQDESVVDDSQLPKDRFSAERLKGVDSTLKIQPAELGDSAMYLCASSLSAGVSYNEQFFGPGTRLTVL.

In nucleotides, the CDR3 is TGTGCCAGCTCTCTTACCGGGACTGGGGTAGAGCAGTACTTC. This translates into CASSLTGTGVEQYF. The rearrangement joins TRBV7-8 to TRBJ2-7; a weak D match, TRBD2 (6 bases). The CDR3 length is 14 residues. Germline-derived CDR1 and CDR2 are SGHVS and FQNEAQ. Trimming removed 8 bases at V and 7 bases at J, with 21 bases between. Looking up the rest from reference TRBV7-8 and TRBJ2-7 gives the full variable domain: GAGVSQSPRYKVAKRGQDVALRCDPISGHVSLFWYQQALGQGPEFLTYFQNEAQLDKSGLPSDRFFAERPEGSVSTLKIQRTQQEDSAVYLCASSLTGTGVEQYFGPGTRLTVT.

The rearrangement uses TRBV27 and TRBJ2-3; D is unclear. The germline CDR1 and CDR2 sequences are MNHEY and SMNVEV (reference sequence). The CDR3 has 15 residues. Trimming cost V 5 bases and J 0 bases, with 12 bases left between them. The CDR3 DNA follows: TGTGCCAGCAGTAGAGACTTCGCAAGCACAGATACGCAGTATTTT. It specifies CASSRDFASTDTQYF.

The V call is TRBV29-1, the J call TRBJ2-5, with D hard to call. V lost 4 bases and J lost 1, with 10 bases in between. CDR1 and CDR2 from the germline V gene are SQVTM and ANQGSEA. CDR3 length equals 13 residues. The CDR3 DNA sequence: TGCAGCGTTGGGGCAGTGGGCCAAGAGACCCAGTACTTC. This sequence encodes CSVGAVGQETQYF.

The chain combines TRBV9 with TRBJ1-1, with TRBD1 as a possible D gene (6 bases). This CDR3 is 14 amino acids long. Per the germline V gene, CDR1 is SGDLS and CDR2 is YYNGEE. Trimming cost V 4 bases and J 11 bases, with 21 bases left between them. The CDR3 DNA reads TGTGCCAGCAGCCCTAGACAGGACCCTATAGGGGCTTTCTTT. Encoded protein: CASSPRQDPIGAFF.

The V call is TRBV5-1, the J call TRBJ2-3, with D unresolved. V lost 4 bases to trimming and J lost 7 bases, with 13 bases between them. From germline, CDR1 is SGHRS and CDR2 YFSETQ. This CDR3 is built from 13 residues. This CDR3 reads CASSPGVRNTQYF. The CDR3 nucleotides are TGCGCCAGCAGCCCCGGAGTCCGCAATACGCAGTATTTT. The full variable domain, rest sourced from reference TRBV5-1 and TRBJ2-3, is KAGVTQTPRYLIKTRGQQVTLSCSPISGHRSVSWYQQTPGQGLQFLFEYFSETQRNKGNFPGRFSGRQFSNSRSEMNVSTLELGDSALYLCASSPGVRNTQYFGPGTRLTVL.